This TCR beta chain was recorded in a study of blood T cell repertoires in COVID-19. In Cohort 3, a recovered donor had either two negative PCRs, clearance, or symptom resolution. V gave up 5 bases and J gave up 4 bases; unmatched junction bases: 4. Per germline, CDR1 SGHVS and CDR2 FQNEAQ. The CDR3 loop spans 16 amino acids. In the authors' methods: Reference gene primer amplification in the assay estimated nucleated cell counts. Libraries were prepared by immunoSEQ multiplex PCR; TCRdb keeps only in-frame clonotypes and omits some of them. V, J and clone size are taken as reported in that table, and D and trimming were inferred from the DNA itself. In the table there are about 190,000 clones, roughly 83% of which are singletons.

The sample consisted of PBMCs or T cells enriched from blood (not recorded which). The V call is TRBV7-8, the J call TRBJ2-2; 13 bases are a match to TRBD2. This TCR was sampled from a woman in her twenties or thirties who had recovered from COVID-19. This CDR3 reads CASSATSGRATGELFF. In DNA, the CDR3 is TGTGCCAGCAGCGCAACTAGCGGGAGGGCCACCGGGGAGCTGTTTTTT.